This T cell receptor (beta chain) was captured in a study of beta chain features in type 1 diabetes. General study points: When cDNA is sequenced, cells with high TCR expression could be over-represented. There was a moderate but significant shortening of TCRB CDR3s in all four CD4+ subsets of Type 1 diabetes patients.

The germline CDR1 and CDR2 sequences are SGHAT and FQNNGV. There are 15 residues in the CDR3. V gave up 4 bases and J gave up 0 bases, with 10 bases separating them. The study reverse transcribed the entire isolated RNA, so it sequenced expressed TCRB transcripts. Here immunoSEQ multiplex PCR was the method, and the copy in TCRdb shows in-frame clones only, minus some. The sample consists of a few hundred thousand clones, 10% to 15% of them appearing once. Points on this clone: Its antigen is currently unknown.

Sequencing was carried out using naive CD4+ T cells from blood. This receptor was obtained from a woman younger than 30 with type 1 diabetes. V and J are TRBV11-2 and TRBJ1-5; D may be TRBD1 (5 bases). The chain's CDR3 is CASSSQGFSNQPQHF. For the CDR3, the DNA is TGTGCCAGCAGCTCCCAGGGCTTTAGCAATCAGCCCCAGCATTTT.